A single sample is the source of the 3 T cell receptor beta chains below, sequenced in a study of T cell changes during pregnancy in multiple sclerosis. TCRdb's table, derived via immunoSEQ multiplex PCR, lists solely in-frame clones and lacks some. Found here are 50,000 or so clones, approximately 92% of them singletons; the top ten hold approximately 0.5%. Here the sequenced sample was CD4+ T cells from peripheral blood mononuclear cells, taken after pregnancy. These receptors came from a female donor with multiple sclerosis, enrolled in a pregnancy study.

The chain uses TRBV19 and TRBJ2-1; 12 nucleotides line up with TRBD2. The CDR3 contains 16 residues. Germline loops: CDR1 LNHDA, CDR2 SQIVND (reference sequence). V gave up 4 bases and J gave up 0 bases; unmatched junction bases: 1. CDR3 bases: TGTGCCAGTAGTAGGACTAGCGGGATCTCCTACAATGAGCAGTTCTTC. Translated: CASSRTSGISYNEQFF.

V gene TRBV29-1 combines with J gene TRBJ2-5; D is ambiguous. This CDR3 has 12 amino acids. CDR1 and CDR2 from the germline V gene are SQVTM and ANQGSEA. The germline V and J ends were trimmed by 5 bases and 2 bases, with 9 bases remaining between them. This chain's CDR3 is CSVRSGQETQYF. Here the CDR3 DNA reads TGCAGCGTTAGGTCAGGTCAAGAGACCCAGTACTTC.

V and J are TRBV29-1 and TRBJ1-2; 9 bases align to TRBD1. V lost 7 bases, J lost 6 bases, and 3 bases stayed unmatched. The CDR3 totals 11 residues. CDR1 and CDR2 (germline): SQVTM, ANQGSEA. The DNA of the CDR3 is TGCAGCGGAGGACAGGGGAATGGCTACACCTTC. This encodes CSGGQGNGYTF.